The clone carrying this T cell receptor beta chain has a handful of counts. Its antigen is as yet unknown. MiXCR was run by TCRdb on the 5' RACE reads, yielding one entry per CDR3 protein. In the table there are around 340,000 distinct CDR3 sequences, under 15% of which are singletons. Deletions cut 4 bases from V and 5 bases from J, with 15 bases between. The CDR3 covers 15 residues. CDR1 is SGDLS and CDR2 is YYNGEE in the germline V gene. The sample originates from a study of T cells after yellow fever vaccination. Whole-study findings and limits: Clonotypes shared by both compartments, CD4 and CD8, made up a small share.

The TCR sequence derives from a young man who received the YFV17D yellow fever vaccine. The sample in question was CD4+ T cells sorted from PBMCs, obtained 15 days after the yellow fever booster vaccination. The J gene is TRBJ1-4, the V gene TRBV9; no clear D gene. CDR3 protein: CASSFTVGFNEKLFF. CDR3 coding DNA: TGTGCCAGCAGCTTTACGGTTGGATTCAATGAAAAACTGTTTTTT.